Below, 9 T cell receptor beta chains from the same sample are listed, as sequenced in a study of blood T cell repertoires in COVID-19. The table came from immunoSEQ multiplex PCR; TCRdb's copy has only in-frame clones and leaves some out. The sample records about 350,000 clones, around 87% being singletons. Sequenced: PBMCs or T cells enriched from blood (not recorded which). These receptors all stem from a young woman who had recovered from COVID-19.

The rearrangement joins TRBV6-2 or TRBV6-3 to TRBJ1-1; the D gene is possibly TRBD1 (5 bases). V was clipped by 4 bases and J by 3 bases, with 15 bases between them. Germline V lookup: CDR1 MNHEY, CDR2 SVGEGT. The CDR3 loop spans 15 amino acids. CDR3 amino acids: CASSWGSGRDTEAFF. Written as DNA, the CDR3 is TGTGCCAGCAGTTGGGGCTCGGGTAGGGACACTGAAGCTTTCTTT.

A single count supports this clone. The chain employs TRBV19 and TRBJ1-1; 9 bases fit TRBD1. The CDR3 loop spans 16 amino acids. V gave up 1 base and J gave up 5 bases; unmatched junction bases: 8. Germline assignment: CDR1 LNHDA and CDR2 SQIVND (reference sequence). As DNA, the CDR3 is TGTGCCAGTAGTATAGTGGGGAACAGGGGGCTTACTGAAGCTTTCTTT. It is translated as CASSIVGNRGLTEAFF.

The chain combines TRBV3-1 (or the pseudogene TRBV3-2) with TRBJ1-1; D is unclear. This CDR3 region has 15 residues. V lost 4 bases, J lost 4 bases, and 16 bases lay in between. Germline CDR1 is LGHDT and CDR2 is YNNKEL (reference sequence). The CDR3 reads CASSPRPGSGTEAFF. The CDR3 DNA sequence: TGTGCCAGCAGCCCGAGACCAGGATCTGGCACTGAAGCTTTCTTT.

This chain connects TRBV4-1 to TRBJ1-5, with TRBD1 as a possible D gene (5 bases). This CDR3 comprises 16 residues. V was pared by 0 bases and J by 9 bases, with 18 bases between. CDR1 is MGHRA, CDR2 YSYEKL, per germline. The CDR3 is CASSQEVWEAGGPQHF. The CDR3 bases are TGCGCCAGCAGCCAAGAGGTGTGGGAGGCGGGGGGGCCCCAGCATTTT.

CDR3: CASSSGASYEQYF. CDR3 in DNA: TGTGCCAGCAGCTCGGGTGCGTCTTACGAGCAGTACTTC. The J gene is TRBJ2-7, the V gene TRBV11-3; D is ambiguous. Germline CDR1 and CDR2: SGHNT and YENEEA. The CDR3 runs 13 residues. V was clipped by 4 bases and J by 4 bases, with 11 bases between them.

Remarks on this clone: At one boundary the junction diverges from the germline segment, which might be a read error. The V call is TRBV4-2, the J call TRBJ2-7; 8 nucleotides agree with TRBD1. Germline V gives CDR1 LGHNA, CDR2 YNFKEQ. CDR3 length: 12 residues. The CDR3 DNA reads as TGTGCCAGCAGCTCCGGGCCGGGACAGGTTCACTTC. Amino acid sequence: CASSSGPGQVHF.

The CDR3 DNA reads TGTGCCTGGAGTCCGGACAGGGGTAATTCACCCCTCCACTTT. Translating gives CAWSPDRGNSPLHF. The chain is built from TRBV30 and TRBJ1-6; 9 nucleotides line up with TRBD1. The junction had 2 bases not matched to a gene; V was cut back by 2 bases and J by 6 bases. Germline V gene data show CDR1 as GTSNPN and CDR2 as SVGIG (reference sequence). CDR3 length: 14 residues.

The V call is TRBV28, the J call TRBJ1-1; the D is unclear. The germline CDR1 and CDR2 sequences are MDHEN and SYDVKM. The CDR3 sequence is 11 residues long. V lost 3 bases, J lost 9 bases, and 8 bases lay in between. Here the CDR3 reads CASSLSVQAFF. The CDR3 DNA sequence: TGTGCCAGCAGTTTGAGTGTACAAGCTTTCTTT.

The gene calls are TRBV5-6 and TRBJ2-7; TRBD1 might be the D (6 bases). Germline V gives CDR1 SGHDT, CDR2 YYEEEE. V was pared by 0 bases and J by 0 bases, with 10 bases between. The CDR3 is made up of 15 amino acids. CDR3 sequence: CASSLEVRGSYEQYF. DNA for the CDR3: TGTGCCAGCAGCTTGGAGGTCAGGGGCTCCTACGAGCAGTACTTC. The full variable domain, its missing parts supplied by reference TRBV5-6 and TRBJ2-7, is DAGVTQSPTHLIKTRGQQVTLRCSPKSGHDTVSWYQQALGQGPQFIFQYYEEEERQRGNFPDRFSGHQFPNYSSELNVNALLLGDSALYLCASSLEVRGSYEQYFGPGTRLTVT.